The 29 T cell receptor beta chains in this list originate from one sample, sequenced in a study of blood T cell repertoires in COVID-19. TCRdb keeps only in-frame clones here, not all; method: immunoSEQ multiplex PCR. This sample yields some 13,000 clones, of which 75% to 90% are seen a single time; roughly half belongs to the top ten. Sequenced input: peripheral blood. The receptors derive from a man at least 80 years old with acute or convalescent COVID-19.

The rearrangement links TRBV15 to TRBJ2-3; 10 bases fit TRBD1. The CDR3 has 22 amino acids. Germline V gene data show CDR1 as LNHNV and CDR2 as YYDKDF (reference sequence). V gave up 0 bases and J gave up 0 bases; unmatched junction bases: 18. The CDR3 region is CATSRDHPLDRGQASSTDTQYF. Here the CDR3 DNA reads TGTGCCACCAGCAGAGATCATCCCCTAGACAGGGGGCAGGCCTCTAGCACAGATACGCAGTATTTT. The whole variable domain, filled in from reference TRBV15 and TRBJ2-3, reads DAMVIQNPRYQVTQFGKPVTLSCSQTLNHNVMYWYQQKSSQAPKLLFHYYDKDFNNEADTPDNFQSRRPNTSFCFLDIRSPGLGDTAMYLCATSRDHPLDRGQASSTDTQYFGPGTRLTVL.

The CDR3 coding sequence is TGTGCCAGCTCACTGTCGGGCAGGGGGGCCGTGGGCACAGATACGCAGTATTTT. This translates into CASSLSGRGAVGTDTQYF. The gene calls are TRBV18 and TRBJ2-3; TRBD1 is a possible D gene (7 bases). The CDR3 is 18 amino acids. Germline V gene sequence: CDR1 KGHSH, CDR2 LQKENI. Trimming removed 4 bases at V and 1 base at J, with 21 bases between. Drawing the rest from reference TRBV18 and TRBJ2-3, the complete variable domain is NAGVMQNPRHLVRRRGQEARLRCSPMKGHSHVYWYRQLPEEGLKFMVYLQKENIIDESGMPKERFSAEFPKEGPSILRIQQVVRGDSAAYFCASSLSGRGAVGTDTQYFGPGTRLTVL.

The chain has TRBV7-8 and TRBJ2-1; 8 bases are shared with TRBD2. There are 16 residues in the CDR3. The V gene's germline CDR1 is SGHVS and CDR2 FQNEAQ. The trim removed 5 bases at V and 4 bases at J, leaving 10 bases unmatched. The CDR3 here is CASSPRGAGVYNEQFF. In DNA, the CDR3 is TGTGCCAGCAGCCCCCGGGGAGCGGGAGTTTACAATGAGCAGTTCTTC. Full variable domain (outside the CDR3, taken from reference TRBV7-8 and TRBJ2-1): GAGVSQSPRYKVAKRGQDVALRCDPISGHVSLFWYQQALGQGPEFLTYFQNEAQLDKSGLPSDRFFAERPEGSVSTLKIQRTQQEDSAVYLCASSPRGAGVYNEQFFGPGTRLTVL.

This clone was observed once. The genes are TRBV18 and TRBJ2-7, with a tentative D call TRBD1 (6 bases). V shed 3 bases and J shed 2 bases, with 11 bases lying between them. From germline, CDR1 is KGHSH and CDR2 LQKENI. The CDR3 totals 14 residues. The CDR3 here is CASSPGASPYEQYF. Written as DNA, the CDR3 is TGTGCCAGCTCACCGGGGGCCTCCCCCTACGAGCAGTACTTC.

V is TRBV11-2 and J is TRBJ2-4; D not resolved. Trimming stripped 1 base from V and 0 bases from J, with 13 bases between. Germline V CDR1 and CDR2: SGHAT, FQNNGV. This CDR3 region has 17 residues. The CDR3 here is CASSLVVVRGAKNIQYF. The DNA of the CDR3 is TGTGCCAGCAGCTTAGTAGTGGTCAGAGGAGCCAAAAACATTCAGTACTTC.

V and J are TRBV6-4 and TRBJ2-3, with D possibly TRBD1 on 6 matching bases. The V and J ends lost 8 bases and 4 bases respectively, with 19 bases between them. The CDR3 extends over 15 amino acids. Germline CDR1 and CDR2: MRHNA and SNTAGT. This chain's CDR3 is CASSRGDTKADTQYF. In nucleotides, the CDR3 is TGTGCCAGCTCCAGGGGTGACACTAAGGCAGATACGCAGTATTTT.

V usage is TRBV19 and J usage is TRBJ2-2; 9 bases map to TRBD1. The V gene end was trimmed by 4 bases and the J gene end by 3 bases; junction bases not matched to a gene: 15. CDR1 is LNHDA and CDR2 is SQIVND in the germline V gene (reference sequence). The CDR3 totals 19 residues. CDR3 loop: CASSKSPGTGFGHTGELFF. CDR3 bases: TGTGCCAGTAGTAAAAGTCCCGGGACAGGGTTCGGACACACCGGGGAGCTGTTTTTT.

The rearrangement joins TRBV9 to TRBJ1-1; a possible D gene is TRBD1 (6 bases). Germline V CDR1 and CDR2: SGDLS, YYNGEE. With 0 bases removed from V and 1 base from J, the gap between germline ends came to 10 bases. The CDR3 sequence is 15 residues long. The CDR3 region is CASSVATTGNTEAFF. In DNA, the CDR3 is TGTGCCAGCAGCGTAGCCACGACAGGGAACACTGAAGCTTTCTTT.

J is TRBJ2-3 and V is TRBV7-8, with D tentatively TRBD2 (6 bases). The V end was cut by 3 bases, the J end by 4 bases, with 14 bases between. CDR1 and CDR2 from the germline V gene are SGHVS and FQNEAQ. The CDR3 length is 15 residues. The CDR3 DNA is TGTGCCAGCAGCTTCCGGTGGGGGGTCGCAGATACGCAGTATTTT. Translating it yields CASSFRWGVADTQYF.

The CDR3 DNA reads as TGCGCCAGCAGCTTGAACAGGCCCGTGGACACTGAAGCTTTCTTT. This codes for CASSLNRPVDTEAFF. The chain recombines TRBV5-1 with TRBJ1-1; perhaps TRBD1 as D (5 bases). The V end lost 1 base, the J end lost 3 bases, and 13 bases lay between the germline ends. The germline CDR1 and CDR2 sequences are SGHRS and YFSETQ. This CDR3 comprises 15 residues.

This rearrangement joins TRBV18 to TRBJ1-4; D call uncertain. The CDR3 totals 13 residues. The V gene's germline CDR1 is KGHSH and CDR2 LQKENI. Trimming stripped 3 bases from V and 4 bases from J, with 6 bases between. CDR3 loop: CASSPGVNEKLFF. The CDR3 bases are TGTGCCAGCTCACCCGGGGTTAATGAAAAACTGTTTTTT.

The chain has TRBV18 and TRBJ2-1, with 7 bases lining up with TRBD1. CDR3 length equals 16 residues. V shed 1 base, J shed 4 bases, and the junction held 7 bases outside the gene matches. CDR1 is KGHSH and CDR2 is LQKENI in the germline V gene. The CDR3 protein is CASSPQYGTAYNEQFF. As DNA, the CDR3 is TGTGCCAGCTCACCACAGTACGGGACAGCTTACAATGAGCAGTTCTTC.

This chain joins TRBV7-3 and TRBJ2-7; D is possibly TRBD1 (5 bases). There are 15 residues in the CDR3. The ends were cut back, 1 base at V and 1 base at J, with 11 bases in the middle. In germline, CDR1 is SGHTA, CDR2 FQGTGA. DNA of the CDR3: TGTGCCAGCAGCTTAAGTCCAGGGATTTCCTACGAGCAGTACTTC. The encoded protein is CASSLSPGISYEQYF.

This chain joins TRBV2 and TRBJ2-1; D unresolved. CDR3 length: 12 residues. V was trimmed by 6 bases and J by 4 bases, leaving 7 bases between them. Germline CDR1 and CDR2: SNHLY and FYNNEI. CDR3 loop: CASSAVYNEQFF. CDR3 nucleotide sequence: TGTGCCAGCAGCGCAGTATACAATGAGCAGTTCTTC.

This rearrangement joins TRBV7-9 to TRBJ2-1; D uncertain. Trimming pared 3 bases from V and 0 bases from J, leaving 12 bases between. Germline lookup yields CDR1 SEHNR and CDR2 FQNEAQ (reference sequence). The CDR3 extends over 16 amino acids. CDR3 residues: CASSFRAQYSYNEQFF. CDR3 DNA: TGTGCCAGCAGCTTTAGAGCGCAGTACTCCTACAATGAGCAGTTCTTC.

The chain has TRBV30 and TRBJ2-4, with TRBD1 matching 10 bases. Germline CDR1 reads GTSNPN; CDR2 reads SVGIG (reference sequence). CDR3 length equals 15 residues. Losses at the gene ends were 5 bases for V and 6 bases for J; bases not matched to a gene: 10. The CDR3 sequence is CAWGGTGDVRNIQYF. CDR3 nucleotides: TGTGCCTGGGGCGGGACAGGGGACGTAAGAAACATTCAGTACTTC.

This CDR3 is CASSFIGTAGNTIYF. CDR3 sequence (DNA): TGTGCCAGCAGTTTCATAGGGACAGCAGGAAACACCATATATTTT. The chain combines TRBV6-5 with TRBJ1-3; 7 bases are shared with TRBD1. CDR3 length: 15 amino acids. Germline trimming cut 4 bases from V and 4 bases from J; bases unmatched to any gene: 7. From germline, CDR1 is MNHEY and CDR2 SVGAGI.

The table lists this clone with a count of one. The chain has TRBV4-2 and TRBJ2-7; D ambiguous. Between the trimmed V and J ends, which lost 4 bases and 0 bases, there was a span of 13 bases. This CDR3 is built from 15 residues. Looked up from germline, CDR1 is LGHNA and CDR2 is YNFKEQ. The CDR3 nucleotides read TGTGCCAGCAGCCTTTCGCCAGGAAGCTCCTACGAGCAGTACTTC. Translating it yields CASSLSPGSSYEQYF.

The chain uses TRBV19 and TRBJ2-3, with a weak D call TRBD2 (7 bases). Germline CDR1 is LNHDA and CDR2 is SQIVND (reference sequence). Trimming stripped 6 bases from V and 1 base from J, with 11 bases between. The CDR3 has 14 amino acids. This CDR3 is CASSQGGGTDTQYF. CDR3 bases: TGTGCCAGTAGCCAAGGGGGGGGCACAGATACGCAGTATTTT.

This chain joins TRBV5-1 and TRBJ1-1, with 9 bases aligning to TRBD1. CDR1 and CDR2 from the germline V gene are SGHRS and YFSETQ. The CDR3 sequence is 14 residues long. Trimming took 4 bases from V and 4 from J; bases not matched to a gene: 5. The CDR3 DNA sequence: TGCGCCAGCAGCCTGGAGGGACAGGGCACTGAAGCTTTCTTT. Its translation is CASSLEGQGTEAFF.

J is TRBJ2-5 and V is TRBV7-3; the match to TRBD2 covers 16 bases. In germline, CDR1 is SGHTA, CDR2 FQGTGA. With 5 bases clipped from V and 4 bases from J, the junction kept 10 bases outside the gene matches. This CDR3 has 18 residues. CDR3 protein: CASSRQPGLAGGAETQYF. CDR3 DNA: TGTGCCAGCAGCCGACAACCGGGACTAGCGGGGGGGGCAGAGACCCAGTACTTC. The variable domain in full, with the rest retrieved from reference TRBV7-3 and TRBJ2-5, is GAGVSQTPSNKVTEKGKYVELRCDPISGHTALYWYRQSLGQGPEFLIYFQGTGAADDSGLPNDRFFAVRPEGSVSTLKIQRTERGDSAVYLCASSRQPGLAGGAETQYFGPGTRLLVL.

The table lists this clone with a few counts. The rearrangement uses TRBV7-3 and TRBJ2-1; TRBD2 matches at 9 bases. Germline V gene lookup returns CDR1 SGHTA and CDR2 FQGTGA. The CDR3 has 13 residues. Germline trimming cut 5 bases from V and 10 bases from J; bases unmatched to any gene: 6. The CDR3 DNA sequence: TGTGCCAGCAGCCCCGGGACTAGCCGGGAGCAGTTCTTC. It yields the protein CASSPGTSREQFF.

This clone has only one observation. The gene calls are TRBV19 and TRBJ2-3, with 7 bases fitting TRBD2. CDR3 length: 14 residues. V lost 5 bases and J lost 7; bases outside the gene matches: 9. The germline V gene has CDR1 LNHDA and CDR2 SQIVND (reference sequence). The CDR3 DNA reads as TGTGCCAGTAGTGGGGTTCGACTAGCAAATACGCAGTATTTT. Its protein is CASSGVRLANTQYF.

The J gene is TRBJ1-2, the V gene TRBV23-1, with 8 bases matching TRBD1. TRBV23-1 is known as an ORF, though its function is uncertain. Losses at the gene ends were 7 bases for V and 0 bases for J; bases not matched to a gene: 19. The CDR3 consists of 19 residues. CDR3 nucleotide sequence: TGCGCCAGCACCTACCTGGACAGGGCCCACTATACTTCTAACTATGGCTACACCTTC. It encodes CASTYLDRAHYTSNYGYTF.

V gene TRBV2 combines with J gene TRBJ2-5, with TRBD2 as a possible D gene (6 bases). CDR3 length: 15 amino acids. Deletions cut 2 bases from V and 2 bases from J, with 12 bases between. The germline gives CDR1 SNHLY, CDR2 FYNNEI. CDR3 nucleotide sequence: TGTGCCAGCAGTGAAAGGGGTAGCGGACAAGAGACCCAGTACTTC. It encodes CASSERGSGQETQYF.

This clone was detected only a few times. The CDR3 reads CASSLVQTGTQYF. CDR3 coding DNA: TGTGCCAGCAGCTTAGTTCAAACGGGGACCCAGTACTTC. J is TRBJ2-5 and V is TRBV7-2; D uncertain. The V gene's germline CDR1 is SGHTA and CDR2 FQGNSA. V lost 1 base, J lost 7 bases, and 10 bases lay in between. The CDR3 covers 13 residues.

The chain employs TRBV12-3 or TRBV12-4 and TRBJ2-3; TRBD2 matches 9 bases. The CDR3 runs to 11 residues. The V segment lost 6 bases and the J segment 10 bases; nucleotides outside the gene matches: 2. The CDR3 protein is CASRREGAQYF. The CDR3 nucleotides are TGTGCCAGCAGGCGGGAGGGTGCGCAGTATTTT.

This sequence joins TRBV25-1 and TRBJ1-4; possible D gene TRBD1, 6 bases. Germline values: CDR1 MGHDK, CDR2 SYGVNS. The CDR3 contains 15 residues. V lost 7 bases to trimming and J lost 3 bases, with 15 bases between them. This CDR3 is CASTFQGGSNEKLFF. The CDR3 DNA sequence: TGTGCCAGCACCTTCCAAGGGGGATCTAATGAAAAACTGTTTTTT.

This sequence joins TRBV6-5 and TRBJ1-4; D gene uncertain. There are 15 residues in the CDR3. Looked up from germline, CDR1 is MNHEY and CDR2 is SVGAGI. V shed 10 bases and J shed 8 bases, with 23 bases lying between them. The CDR3 bases are TGTGCCACTTATGACTTAGGACTGAGTGGGGAAAAACTGTTTTTT. Residues: CATYDLGLSGEKLFF.